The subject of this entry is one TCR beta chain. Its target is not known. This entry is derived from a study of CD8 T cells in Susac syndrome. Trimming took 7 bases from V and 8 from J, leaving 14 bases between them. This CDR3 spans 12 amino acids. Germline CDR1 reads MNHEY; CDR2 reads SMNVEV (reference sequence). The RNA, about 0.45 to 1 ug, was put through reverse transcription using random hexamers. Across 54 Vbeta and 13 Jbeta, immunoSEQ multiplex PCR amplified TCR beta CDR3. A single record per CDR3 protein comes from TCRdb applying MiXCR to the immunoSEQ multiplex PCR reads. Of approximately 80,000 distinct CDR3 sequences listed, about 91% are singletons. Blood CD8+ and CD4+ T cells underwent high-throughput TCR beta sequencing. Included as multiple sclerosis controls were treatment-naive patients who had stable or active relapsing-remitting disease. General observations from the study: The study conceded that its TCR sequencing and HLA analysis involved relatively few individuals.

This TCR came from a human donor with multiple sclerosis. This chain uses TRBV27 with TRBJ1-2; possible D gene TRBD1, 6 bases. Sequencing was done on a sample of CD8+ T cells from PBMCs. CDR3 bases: TGTGCCAGCAAGACAGGAGGTCGGGGCTACACCTTC. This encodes CASKTGGRGYTF.